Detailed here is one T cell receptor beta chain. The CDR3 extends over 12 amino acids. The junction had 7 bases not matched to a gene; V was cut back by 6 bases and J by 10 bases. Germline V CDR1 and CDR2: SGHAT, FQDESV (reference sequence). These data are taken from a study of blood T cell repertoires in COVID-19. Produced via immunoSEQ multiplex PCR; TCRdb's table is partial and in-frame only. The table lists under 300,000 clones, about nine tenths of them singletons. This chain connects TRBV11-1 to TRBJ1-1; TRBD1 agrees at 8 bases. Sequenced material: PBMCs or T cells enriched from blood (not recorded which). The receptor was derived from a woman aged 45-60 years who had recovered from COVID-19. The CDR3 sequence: CASSPTGVPAFF. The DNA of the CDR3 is TGTGCCAGCAGTCCGACAGGGGTTCCAGCTTTCTTT.